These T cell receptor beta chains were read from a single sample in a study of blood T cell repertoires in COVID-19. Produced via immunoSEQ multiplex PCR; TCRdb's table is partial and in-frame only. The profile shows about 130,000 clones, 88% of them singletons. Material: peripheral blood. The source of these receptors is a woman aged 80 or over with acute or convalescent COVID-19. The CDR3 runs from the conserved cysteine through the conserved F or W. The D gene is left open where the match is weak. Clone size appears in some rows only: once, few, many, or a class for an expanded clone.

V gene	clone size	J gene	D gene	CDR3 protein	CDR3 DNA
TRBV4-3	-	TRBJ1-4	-	CASSPSAGLGEKLFF	TGCGCCAGCAGCCCCTCGGCGGGGTTGGGTGAAAAACTGTTTTTT
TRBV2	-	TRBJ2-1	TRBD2	CASSPTSGGWNEQFF	TGTGCCAGCAGCCCGACTAGCGGGGGGTGGAATGAGCAGTTCTTC
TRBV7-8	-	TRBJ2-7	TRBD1	CASSTDRVGYEQYF	TGTGCCAGCAGCACCGACAGGGTAGGCTACGAGCAGTACTTC
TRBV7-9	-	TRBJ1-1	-	CASSLDQGPQKTEAFF	TGTGCCAGCAGCTTAGATCAGGGGCCCCAAAAGACTGAAGCTTTCTTT
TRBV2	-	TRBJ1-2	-	CASSEDVRGGYTF	TGTGCCAGCAGTGAAGACGTCAGGGGCGGCTACACCTTC
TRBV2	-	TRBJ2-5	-	CASSESQGWDGETQYF	TGTGCCAGCAGTGAATCCCAGGGATGGGATGGGGAGACCCAGTACTTC
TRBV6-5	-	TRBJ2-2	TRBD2	CASRAGPGTGELFF	TGTGCCAGCAGAGCGGGGCCGGGCACCGGGGAGCTGTTTTTT
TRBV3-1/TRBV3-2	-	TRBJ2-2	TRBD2	CASRRAGGNTGELFF	TGTGCCAGCAGAAGAGCGGGAGGGAACACCGGGGAGCTGTTTTTT
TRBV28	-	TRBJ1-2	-	CASSFQGIVYGYTF	TGTGCCAGCAGTTTTCAGGGGATTGTCTATGGCTACACCTTC
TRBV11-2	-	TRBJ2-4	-	CASSSLRGSKNIQYF	TGTGCCAGCAGCTCCCTCAGGGGTTCCAAAAACATTCAGTACTTC
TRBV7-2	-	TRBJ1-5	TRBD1	CASSLDRGNQPQHF	TGTGCCAGCAGCCTAGACAGGGGCAATCAGCCCCAGCATTTT
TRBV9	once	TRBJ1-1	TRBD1	CASSTHRGVAFF	TGTGCCAGCAGCACCCACAGGGGAGTAGCTTTCTTT
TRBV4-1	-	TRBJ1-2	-	CASSPLRANYGYTF	TGCGCCAGCAGCCCCTTGCGGGCCAACTATGGCTACACCTTC
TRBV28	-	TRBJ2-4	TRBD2	CASTSGRGAKNIQYF	TGTGCCAGCACCTCGGGGCGGGGGGCCAAAAACATTCAGTACTTC
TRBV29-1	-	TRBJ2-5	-	CSADLGEAQYF	TGCAGCGCCGACCTTGGAGAGGCCCAGTACTTC
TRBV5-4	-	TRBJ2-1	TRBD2	CASSLRLAGGDEQFF	TGTGCCAGCAGCTTGCGGCTAGCGGGGGGGGATGAGCAGTTCTTC
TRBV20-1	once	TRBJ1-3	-	CSASRDRSYSGNTIYF	TGCAGTGCTAGTCGCGACAGGTCCTACTCTGGAAACACCATATATTTT
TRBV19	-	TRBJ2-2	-	CASSIGRGHGELFF	TGTGCCAGTAGTATAGGCAGGGGCCACGGGGAGCTGTTTTTT
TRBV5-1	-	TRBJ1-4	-	CASSLDRQNEKLFF	TGCGCCAGCAGCTTGGACAGACAAAATGAAAAACTGTTTTTT
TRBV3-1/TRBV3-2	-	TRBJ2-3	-	CASSLGPVGGDTQYF	TGTGCCAGCAGCCTTGGACCCGTGGGGGGAGATACGCAGTATTTT
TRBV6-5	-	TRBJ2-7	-	CASSFRRSSYEQYF	TGTGCCAGCAGTTTTCGCCGGAGCTCCTACGAGCAGTACTTC
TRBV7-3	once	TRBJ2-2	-	CASSLQRTNTGELFF	TGTGCCAGCAGCTTGCAGCGGACGAACACCGGGGAGCTGTTTTTT
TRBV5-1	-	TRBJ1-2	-	CASSPETVPYTF	TGCGCCAGCAGCCCGGAGACAGTCCCCTACACCTTC
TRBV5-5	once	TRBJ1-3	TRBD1	CASSWGQGNGNTIYF	TGTGCCAGCAGCTGGGGACAGGGGAATGGAAACACCATATATTTT
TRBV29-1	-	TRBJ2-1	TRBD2	CSVEGGGGPQNEQFF	TGCAGCGTTGAGGGTGGCGGGGGGCCCCAAAATGAGCAGTTCTTC
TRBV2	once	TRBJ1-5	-	CASSEGAPVIQPQHF	TGTGCCAGCAGTGAAGGGGCGCCAGTAATTCAGCCCCAGCATTTT
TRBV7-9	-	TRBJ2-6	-	CASSSSGSGANVLTF	TGTGCCAGCAGCTCCTCAGGGTCGGGGGCCAACGTCCTGACTTTC
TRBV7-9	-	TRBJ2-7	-	CASSSQGNSYEQYF	TGTGCCAGCAGCTCGCAGGGGAACTCCTACGAGCAGTACTTC
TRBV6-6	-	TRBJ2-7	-	CASSSEVAYEQYF	TGTGCCAGCAGTTCTGAGGTAGCCTACGAGCAGTACTTC
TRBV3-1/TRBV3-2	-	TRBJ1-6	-	CASSQIPGHDNSPLHF	TGTGCCAGCAGCCAGATCCCGGGACATGACAATTCACCCCTCCACTTT
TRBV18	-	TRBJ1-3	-	CASSPDRSGSGNTIYF	TGTGCCAGCTCACCAGACAGGTCGGGCTCTGGAAACACCATATATTTT
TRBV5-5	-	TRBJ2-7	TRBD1	CASSLKVGQALYEQYF	TGTGCCAGCAGCTTGAAGGTCGGACAGGCGCTCTACGAGCAGTACTTC
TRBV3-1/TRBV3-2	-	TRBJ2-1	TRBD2	CASSQIAGGPEQFF	TGTGCCAGCAGCCAAATAGCGGGGGGGCCCGAGCAGTTCTTC
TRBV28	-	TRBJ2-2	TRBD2	CASTSGGRENTGELFF	TGTGCCAGCACCTCTGGGGGGAGGGAGAACACCGGGGAGCTGTTTTTT
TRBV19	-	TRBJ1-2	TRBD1	CASSPEGAYGYTF	TGTGCCAGTAGTCCAGAGGGGGCCTATGGCTACACCTTC
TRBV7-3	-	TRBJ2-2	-	CASSLTRDSGLFF	TGTGCCAGCAGCTTAACGAGGGATAGCGGGCTGTTTTTT
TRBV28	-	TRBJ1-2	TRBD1	CASREGTGGAYGYTF	TGTGCCAGCAGAGAAGGGACAGGGGGGGCCTATGGCTACACCTTC